The present entry profiles one TCR beta chain with its context. This CDR3 comprises 15 residues. Germline values: CDR1 SGHKS, CDR2 YYEKEE (reference sequence). V lost 4 bases and J 1 base, leaving 12 bases between the germline ends. The sample comes from a study of OX40 agonist ivuxolimab in advanced cancers. Data came from immunoSEQ multiplex PCR; TCRdb stores just in-frame clones and leaves some out. The repertoire consists of over 45,000 clones, with around 88% occurring once and the leading ten covering over 1.1%. The sequence came from an adult with an advanced solid tumor such as melanoma, head and neck, liver or kidney cancer. The chain combines TRBV5-5 with TRBJ2-1; perhaps TRBD2 as D (6 bases). Sequences were derived from CD4+ or CD8+ T cells sorted from blood, sampled in a trial of the OX40 agonist ivuxolimab. The CDR3 here is CASSPGLQSYNEQFF. CDR3 nucleotides: TGTGCCAGCAGCCCGGGACTCCAATCCTACAATGAGCAGTTCTTC.